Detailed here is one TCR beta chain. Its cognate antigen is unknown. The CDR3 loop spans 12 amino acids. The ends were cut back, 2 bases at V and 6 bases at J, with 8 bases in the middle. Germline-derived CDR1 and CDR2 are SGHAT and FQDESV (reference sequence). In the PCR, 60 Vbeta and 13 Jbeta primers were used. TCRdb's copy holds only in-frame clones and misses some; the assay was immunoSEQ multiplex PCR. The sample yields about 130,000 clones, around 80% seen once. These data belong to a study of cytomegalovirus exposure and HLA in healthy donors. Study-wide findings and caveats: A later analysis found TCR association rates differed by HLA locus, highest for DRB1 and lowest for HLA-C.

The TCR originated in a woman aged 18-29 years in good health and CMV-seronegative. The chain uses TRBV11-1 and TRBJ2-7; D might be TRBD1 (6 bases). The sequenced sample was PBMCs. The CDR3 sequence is CASSLRGGEQYF. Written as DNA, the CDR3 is TGTGCCAGCAGCTTACGAGGGGGCGAGCAGTACTTC.